The source of this TCR beta chain is a study of T cells in localized non-small cell lung cancer. This CDR3 region has 17 residues. CDR1 and CDR2 from the germline V gene are KGHSH and LQKENI. With V trimmed by 3 bases and J by 1 base, 6 bases remained unmatched. Libraries were prepared by immunoSEQ multiplex PCR; TCRdb keeps only in-frame clonotypes and omits some of them. The repertoire holds roughly 2,300 clones, with roughly 20% as singletons. Study observations and caveats: Median detection of top 100 tumor clones in adjacent lung was about 52 clones. Tumor showed lower T cell clonality than uninvolved adjacent lung, where it was highest. Increased T cell density in blood showed an association with longer overall survival.

Points on this clone: Its antigen remains unidentified.

The chain combines TRBV18 with TRBJ2-3, with 11 bases lining up with TRBD2. This specimen was lung tumor tissue, taken before any cancer treatment. The clonotype comes from a man between 40 and 69 years old with stage II lung adenocarcinoma. The CDR3 DNA sequence: TGTGCCAGCTCACCGACCCTGACTAGCGGGGGCACAGATACGCAGTATTTT. The encoded protein is CASSPTLTSGGTDTQYF.